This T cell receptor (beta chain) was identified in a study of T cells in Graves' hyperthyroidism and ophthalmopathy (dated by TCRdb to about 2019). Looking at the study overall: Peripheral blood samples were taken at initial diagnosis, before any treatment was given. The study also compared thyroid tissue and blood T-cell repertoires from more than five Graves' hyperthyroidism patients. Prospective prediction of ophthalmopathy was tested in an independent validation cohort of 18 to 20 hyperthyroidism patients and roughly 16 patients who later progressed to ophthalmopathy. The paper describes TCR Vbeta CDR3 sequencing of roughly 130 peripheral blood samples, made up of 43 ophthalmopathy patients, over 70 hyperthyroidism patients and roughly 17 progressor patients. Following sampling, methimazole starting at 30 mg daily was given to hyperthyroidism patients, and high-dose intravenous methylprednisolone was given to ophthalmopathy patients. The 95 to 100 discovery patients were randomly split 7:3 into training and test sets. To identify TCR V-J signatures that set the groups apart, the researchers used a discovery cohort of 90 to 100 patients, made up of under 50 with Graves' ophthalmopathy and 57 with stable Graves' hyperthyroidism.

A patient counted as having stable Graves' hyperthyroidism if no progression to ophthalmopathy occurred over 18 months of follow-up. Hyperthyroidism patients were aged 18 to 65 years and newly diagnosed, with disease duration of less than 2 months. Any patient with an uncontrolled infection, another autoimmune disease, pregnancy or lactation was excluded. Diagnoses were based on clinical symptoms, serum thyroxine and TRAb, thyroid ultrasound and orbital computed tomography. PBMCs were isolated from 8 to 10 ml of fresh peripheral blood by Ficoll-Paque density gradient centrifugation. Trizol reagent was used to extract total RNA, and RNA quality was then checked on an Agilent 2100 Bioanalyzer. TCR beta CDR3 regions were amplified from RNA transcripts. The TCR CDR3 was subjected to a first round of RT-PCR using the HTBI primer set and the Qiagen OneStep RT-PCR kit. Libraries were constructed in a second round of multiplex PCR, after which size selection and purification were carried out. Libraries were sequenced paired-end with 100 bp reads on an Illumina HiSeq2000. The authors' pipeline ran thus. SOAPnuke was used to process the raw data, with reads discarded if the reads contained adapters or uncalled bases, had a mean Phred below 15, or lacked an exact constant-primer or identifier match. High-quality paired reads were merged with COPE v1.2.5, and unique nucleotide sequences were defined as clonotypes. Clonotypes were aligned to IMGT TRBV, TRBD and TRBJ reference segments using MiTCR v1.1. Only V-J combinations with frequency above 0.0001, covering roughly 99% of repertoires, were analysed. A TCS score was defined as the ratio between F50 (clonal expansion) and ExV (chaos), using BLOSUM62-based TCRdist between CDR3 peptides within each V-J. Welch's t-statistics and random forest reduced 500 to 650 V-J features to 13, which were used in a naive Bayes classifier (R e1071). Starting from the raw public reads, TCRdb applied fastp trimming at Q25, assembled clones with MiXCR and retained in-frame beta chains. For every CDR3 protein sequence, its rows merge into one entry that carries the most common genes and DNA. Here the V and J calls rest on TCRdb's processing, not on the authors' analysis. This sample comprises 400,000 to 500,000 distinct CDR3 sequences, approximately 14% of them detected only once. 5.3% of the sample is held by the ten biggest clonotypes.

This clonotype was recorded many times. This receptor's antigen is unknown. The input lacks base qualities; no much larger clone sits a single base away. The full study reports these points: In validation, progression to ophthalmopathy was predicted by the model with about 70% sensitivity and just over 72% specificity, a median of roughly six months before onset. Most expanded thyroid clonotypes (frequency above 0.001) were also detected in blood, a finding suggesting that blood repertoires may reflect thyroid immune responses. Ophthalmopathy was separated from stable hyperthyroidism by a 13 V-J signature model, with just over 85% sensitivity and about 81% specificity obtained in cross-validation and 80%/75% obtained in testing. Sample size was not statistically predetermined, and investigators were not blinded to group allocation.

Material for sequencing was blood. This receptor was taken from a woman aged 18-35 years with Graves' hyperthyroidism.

The DNA sequence is given as TGTGCCAGCAGCCCCGTCGACAGGGGGCGAGGCAATGAGCAGTTCTTC. It translates as CASSPVDRGRGNEQFF. In this chain, TRBV28 is recombined with TRBJ2-1; 10 bases in between match TRBD1. The germline V gene encodes CDR1 MDHEN and CDR2 SYDVKM. After removal of 6 bases from V and 6 bases from J, the junction retains 11 bases not matched to a gene. The CDR3 spans 16 residues, from the cysteine through the phenylalanine. The only DNA kept is the CDR3, 48 bases in frame from the first base.